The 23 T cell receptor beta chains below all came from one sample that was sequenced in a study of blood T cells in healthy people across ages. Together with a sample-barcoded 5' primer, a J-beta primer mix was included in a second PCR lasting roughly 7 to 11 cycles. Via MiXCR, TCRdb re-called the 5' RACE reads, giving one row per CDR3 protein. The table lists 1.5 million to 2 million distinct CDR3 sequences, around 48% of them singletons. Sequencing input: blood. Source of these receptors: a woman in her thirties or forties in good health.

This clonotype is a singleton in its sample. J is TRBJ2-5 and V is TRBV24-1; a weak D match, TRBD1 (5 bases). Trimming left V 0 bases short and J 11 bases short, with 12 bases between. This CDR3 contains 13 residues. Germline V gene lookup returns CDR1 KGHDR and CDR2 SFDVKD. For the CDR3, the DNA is TGTGCCACCAGTGATTTGACAGGAAAAGAGCAGTACTTC. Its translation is CATSDLTGKEQYF.

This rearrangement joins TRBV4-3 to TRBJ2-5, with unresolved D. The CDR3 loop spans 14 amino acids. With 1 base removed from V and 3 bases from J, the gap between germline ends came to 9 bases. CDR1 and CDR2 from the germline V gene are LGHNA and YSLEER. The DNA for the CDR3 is TGCGCCAGCAGCCAAGTTGTGCAGGAAGAGACCCAGTACTTC. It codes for CASSQVVQEETQYF.

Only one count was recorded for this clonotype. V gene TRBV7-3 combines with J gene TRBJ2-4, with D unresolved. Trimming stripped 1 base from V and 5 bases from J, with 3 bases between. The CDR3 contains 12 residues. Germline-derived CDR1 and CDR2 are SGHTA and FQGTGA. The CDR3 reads CASSLNQNIQYF. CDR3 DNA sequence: TGTGCCAGCAGCTTAAACCAAAACATTCAGTACTTC. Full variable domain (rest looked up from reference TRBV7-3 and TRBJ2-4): GAGVSQTPSNKVTEKGKYVELRCDPISGHTALYWYRQSLGQGPEFLIYFQGTGAADDSGLPNDRFFAVRPEGSVSTLKIQRTERGDSAVYLCASSLNQNIQYFGAGTRLSVL.

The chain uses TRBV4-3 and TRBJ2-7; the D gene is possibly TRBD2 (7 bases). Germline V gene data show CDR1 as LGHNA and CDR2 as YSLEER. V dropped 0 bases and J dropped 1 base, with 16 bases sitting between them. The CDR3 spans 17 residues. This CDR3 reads CASSQERGGPVSYEQYF. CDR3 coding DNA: TGCGCCAGCAGCCAAGAGAGGGGGGGGCCAGTTTCCTACGAGCAGTACTTC.

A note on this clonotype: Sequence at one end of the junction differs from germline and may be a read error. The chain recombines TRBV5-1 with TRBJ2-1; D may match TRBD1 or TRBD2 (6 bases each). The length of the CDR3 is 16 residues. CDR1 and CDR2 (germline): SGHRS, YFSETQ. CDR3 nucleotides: TGCGCCAGCAGCCCTCTTTCGGGGGACACCTACAATGGGCAGTTCTTC. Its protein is CASSPLSGDTYNGQFF.

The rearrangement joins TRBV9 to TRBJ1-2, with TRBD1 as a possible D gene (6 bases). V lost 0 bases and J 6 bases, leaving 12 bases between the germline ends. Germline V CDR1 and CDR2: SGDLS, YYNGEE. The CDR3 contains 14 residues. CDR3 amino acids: CASSVGGGADGYTF. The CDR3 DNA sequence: TGTGCCAGCAGCGTAGGGGGGGGCGCGGATGGCTACACCTTC.

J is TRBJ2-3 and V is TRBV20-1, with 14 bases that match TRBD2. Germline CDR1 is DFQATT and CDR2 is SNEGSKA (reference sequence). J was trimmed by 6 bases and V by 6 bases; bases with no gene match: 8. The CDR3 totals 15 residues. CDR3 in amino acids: CSARTSGGITDTQYF. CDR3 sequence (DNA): TGCAGTGCAAGGACTAGCGGGGGGATCACGGATACGCAGTATTTT.

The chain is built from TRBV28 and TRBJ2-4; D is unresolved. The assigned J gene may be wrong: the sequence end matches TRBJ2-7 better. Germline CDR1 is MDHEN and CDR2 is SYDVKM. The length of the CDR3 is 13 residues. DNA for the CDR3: TGTGCCAGCAGTGCCTCACCCTTCTACGAGCAGTACTTC. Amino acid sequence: CASSASPFYEQYF.

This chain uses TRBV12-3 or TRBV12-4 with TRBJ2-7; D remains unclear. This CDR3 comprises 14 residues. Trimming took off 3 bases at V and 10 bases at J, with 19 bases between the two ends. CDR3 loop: CASSLNGIFQSQYF. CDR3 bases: TGTGCCAGCAGTTTGAATGGGATCTTCCAGTCCCAGTACTTC.

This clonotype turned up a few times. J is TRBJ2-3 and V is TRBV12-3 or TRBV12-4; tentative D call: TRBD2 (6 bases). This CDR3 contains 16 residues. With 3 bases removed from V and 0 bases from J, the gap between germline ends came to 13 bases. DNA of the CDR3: TGTGCCAGCAGTTTTAAGGTAGCGGCTAGCACAGATACGCAGTATTTT. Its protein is CASSFKVAASTDTQYF.

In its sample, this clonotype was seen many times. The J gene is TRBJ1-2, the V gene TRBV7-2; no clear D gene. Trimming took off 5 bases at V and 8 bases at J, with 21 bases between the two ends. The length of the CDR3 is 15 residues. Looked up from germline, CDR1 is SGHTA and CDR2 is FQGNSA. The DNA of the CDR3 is TGTGCCAGCAGCCTCAACCGGCGGGTTAACAGCGGCTACACCTTC. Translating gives CASSLNRRVNSGYTF. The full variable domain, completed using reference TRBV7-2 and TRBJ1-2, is GAGVSQSPSNKVTEKGKDVELRCDPISGHTALYWYRQSLGQGLEFLIYFQGNSAPDKSGLPSDRFSAERTGGSVSTLTIQRTQQEDSAVYLCASSLNRRVNSGYTFGSGTRLTVV.

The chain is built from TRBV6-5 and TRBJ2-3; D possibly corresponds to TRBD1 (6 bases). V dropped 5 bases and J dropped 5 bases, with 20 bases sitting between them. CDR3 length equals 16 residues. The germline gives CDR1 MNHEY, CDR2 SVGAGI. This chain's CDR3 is CASSHDQRGSGDTQYF. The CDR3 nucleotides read TGTGCCAGCAGTCACGACCAAAGGGGGAGTGGAGATACGCAGTATTTT.

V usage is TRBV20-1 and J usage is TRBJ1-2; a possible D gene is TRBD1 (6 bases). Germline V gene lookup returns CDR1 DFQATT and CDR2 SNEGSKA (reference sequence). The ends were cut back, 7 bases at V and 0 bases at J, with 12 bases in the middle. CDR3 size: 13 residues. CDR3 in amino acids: CSEKGQPNYGYTF. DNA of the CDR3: TGCAGTGAAAAAGGACAGCCTAACTATGGCTACACCTTC.

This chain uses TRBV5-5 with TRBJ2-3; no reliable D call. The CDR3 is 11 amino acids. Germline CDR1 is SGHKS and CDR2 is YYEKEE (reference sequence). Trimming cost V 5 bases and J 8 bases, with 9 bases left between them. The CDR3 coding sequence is TGTGCCAGCAGGGTGATAACTACGCAGTATTTT. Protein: CASRVITTQYF.

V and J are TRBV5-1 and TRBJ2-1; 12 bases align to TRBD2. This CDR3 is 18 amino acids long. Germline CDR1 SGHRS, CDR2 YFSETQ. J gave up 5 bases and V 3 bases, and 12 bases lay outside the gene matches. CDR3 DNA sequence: TGCGCCAGCAGCTCCGGACTAGCGGGATCTGCCGGGAACAATGAGCAGTTCTTC. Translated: CASSSGLAGSAGNNEQFF. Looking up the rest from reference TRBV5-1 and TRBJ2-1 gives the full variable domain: KAGVTQTPRYLIKTRGQQVTLSCSPISGHRSVSWYQQTPGQGLQFLFEYFSETQRNKGNFPGRFSGRQFSNSRSEMNVSTLELGDSALYLCASSSGLAGSAGNNEQFFGPGTRLTVL.

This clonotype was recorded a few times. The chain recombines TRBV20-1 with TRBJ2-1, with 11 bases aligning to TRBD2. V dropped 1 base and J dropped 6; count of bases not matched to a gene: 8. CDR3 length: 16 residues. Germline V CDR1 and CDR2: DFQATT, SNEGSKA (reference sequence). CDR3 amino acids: CSARAHSGGASNEQFF. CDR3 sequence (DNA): TGCAGTGCTAGAGCCCATAGCGGGGGGGCCAGCAATGAGCAGTTCTTC.

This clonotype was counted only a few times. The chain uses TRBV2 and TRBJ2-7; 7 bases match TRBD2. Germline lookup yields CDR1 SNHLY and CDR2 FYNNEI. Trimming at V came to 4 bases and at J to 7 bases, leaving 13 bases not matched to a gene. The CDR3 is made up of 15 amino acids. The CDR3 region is CASSAGGGYYNEQYF. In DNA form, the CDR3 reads TGTGCCAGCAGTGCCGGGGGAGGGTATTACAATGAGCAGTACTTC. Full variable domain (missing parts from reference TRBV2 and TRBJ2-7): EPEVTQTPSHQVTQMGQEVILRCVPISNHLYFYWYRQILGQKVEFLVSFYNNEISEKSEIFDDQFSVERPDGSNFTLKIRSTKLEDSAMYFCASSAGGGYYNEQYFGPGTRLTVT.

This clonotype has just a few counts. The CDR3 reads CATSDRRRGTGLYEQYF. The CDR3 bases are TGTGCCACCAGTGACCGGAGGCGGGGGACAGGGCTCTACGAGCAGTACTTC. The chain carries TRBV24-1 and TRBJ2-7; 9 bases align to TRBD1. Unmatched junction bases numbered 12, after V lost 4 bases and J lost 3 bases. This CDR3 contains 17 residues. CDR1 is KGHDR and CDR2 is SFDVKD in the germline V gene.

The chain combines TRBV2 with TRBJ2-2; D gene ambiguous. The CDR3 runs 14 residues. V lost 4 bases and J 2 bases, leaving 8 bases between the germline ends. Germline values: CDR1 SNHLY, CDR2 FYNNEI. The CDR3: CASSVGRNTGELFF. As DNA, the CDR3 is TGTGCCAGCAGTGTTGGTAGAAACACCGGGGAGCTGTTTTTT.

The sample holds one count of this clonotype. This chain's CDR3 is CSARPSGGRNEQFF. The CDR3 bases are TGCAGTGCTAGGCCAAGCGGGGGGCGCAATGAGCAGTTCTTC. The rearrangement joins TRBV20-1 to TRBJ2-1; 9 nucleotides match TRBD2. This CDR3 is 14 amino acids long. CDR1 is DFQATT, CDR2 SNEGSKA, per germline (reference sequence). V dropped 3 bases and J dropped 6; count of bases not matched to a gene: 6.

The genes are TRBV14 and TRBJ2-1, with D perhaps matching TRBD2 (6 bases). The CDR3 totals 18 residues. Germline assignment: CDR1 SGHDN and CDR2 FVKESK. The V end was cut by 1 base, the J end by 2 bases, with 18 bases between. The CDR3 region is CASSQGTGPGEPYNEQFF. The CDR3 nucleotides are TGTGCCAGCAGCCAAGGTACCGGTCCGGGGGAACCCTACAATGAGCAGTTCTTC.

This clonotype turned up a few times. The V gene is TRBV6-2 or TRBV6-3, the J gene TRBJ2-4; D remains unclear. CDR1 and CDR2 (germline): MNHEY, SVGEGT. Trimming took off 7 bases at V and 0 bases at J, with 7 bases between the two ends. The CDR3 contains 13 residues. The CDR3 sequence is CASNGVAKNIQYF. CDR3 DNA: TGTGCCAGCAACGGAGTAGCCAAAAACATTCAGTACTTC.

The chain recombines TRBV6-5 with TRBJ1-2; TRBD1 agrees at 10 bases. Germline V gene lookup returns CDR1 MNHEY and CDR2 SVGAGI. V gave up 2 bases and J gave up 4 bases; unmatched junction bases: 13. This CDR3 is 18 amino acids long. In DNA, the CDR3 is TGTGCCAGCAGTTACGGGCACAGGTTGGGACAGGGGAGCTATGGCTACACCTTC. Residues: CASSYGHRLGQGSYGYTF.